The sequence of this T cell receptor beta chain was determined in a study of cytomegalovirus exposure and HLA in healthy donors. Study-wide results and limits: The productive fraction for most TCR beta V segments was about 87% or about 30% in an earlier analysis.

With regard to this clone: The antigen remains undetermined.

The CDR3 consists of 15 residues. Between the trimmed V and J ends, which lost 3 bases and 0 bases, there was a span of 10 bases. Germline values: CDR1 SGHNT, CDR2 YYREEE (reference sequence). PCR involved 60 Vbeta and 13 Jbeta primers. Clones were read by immunoSEQ multiplex PCR, and TCRdb kept only the in-frame ones, dropping some. The data show approximately 130,000 clones, with approximately 80% seen just once and 1.2% held by the top ten. This TCR was recovered from a man aged 50 to 60 in good health and CMV-seronegative. Sample: PBMCs. The rearrangement joins TRBV5-4 to TRBJ2-1; possible D gene TRBD1, 6 bases. Here the CDR3 reads CASSSLDSSYNEQFF. The CDR3 DNA follows: TGTGCCAGCAGCTCCCTGGACAGCTCCTACAATGAGCAGTTCTTC.